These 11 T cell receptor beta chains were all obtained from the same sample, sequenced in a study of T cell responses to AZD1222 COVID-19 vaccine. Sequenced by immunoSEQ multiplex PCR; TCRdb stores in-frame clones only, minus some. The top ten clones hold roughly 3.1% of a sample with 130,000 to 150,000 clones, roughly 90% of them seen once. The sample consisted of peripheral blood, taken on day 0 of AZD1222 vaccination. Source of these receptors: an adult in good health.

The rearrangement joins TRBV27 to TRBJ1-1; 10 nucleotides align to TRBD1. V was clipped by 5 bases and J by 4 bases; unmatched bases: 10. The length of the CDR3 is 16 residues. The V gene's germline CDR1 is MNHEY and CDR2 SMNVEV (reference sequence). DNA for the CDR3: TGTGCCAGCAGTCTCTGGGACAGGGGAGGAGCCACTGAAGCTTTCTTT. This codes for CASSLWDRGGATEAFF.

Here the CDR3 reads CASRAARGEQFF. The CDR3 DNA follows: TGTGCCAGCAGGGCTGCGAGGGGTGAGCAGTTCTTC. V is TRBV27 and J is TRBJ2-1, with D perhaps TRBD1 or TRBD2 (5 bases each). Germline CDR1 is MNHEY and CDR2 is SMNVEV (reference sequence). Trimming removed 6 bases at V and 9 bases at J, with 12 bases between. This CDR3 spans 12 amino acids.

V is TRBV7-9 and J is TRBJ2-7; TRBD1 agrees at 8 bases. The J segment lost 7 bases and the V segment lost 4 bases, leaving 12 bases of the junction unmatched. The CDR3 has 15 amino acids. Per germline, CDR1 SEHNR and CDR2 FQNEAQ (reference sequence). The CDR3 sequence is CASSSRTGLPEEQYF. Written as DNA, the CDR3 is TGTGCCAGCAGCTCGAGGACAGGGCTCCCGGAGGAGCAGTACTTC.

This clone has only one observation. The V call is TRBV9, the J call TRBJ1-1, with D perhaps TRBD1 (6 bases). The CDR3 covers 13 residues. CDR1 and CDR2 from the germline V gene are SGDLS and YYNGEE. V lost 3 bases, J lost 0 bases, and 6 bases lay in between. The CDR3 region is CASSGQVNTEAFF. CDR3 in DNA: TGTGCCAGCAGCGGACAGGTGAACACTGAAGCTTTCTTT.

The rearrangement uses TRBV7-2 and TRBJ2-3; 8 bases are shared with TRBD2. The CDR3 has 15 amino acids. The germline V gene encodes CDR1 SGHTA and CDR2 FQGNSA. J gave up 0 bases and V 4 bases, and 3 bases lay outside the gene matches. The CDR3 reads CASSSSGGSTDTQYF. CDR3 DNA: TGTGCCAGCAGCTCCAGCGGGGGAAGCACAGATACGCAGTATTTT.

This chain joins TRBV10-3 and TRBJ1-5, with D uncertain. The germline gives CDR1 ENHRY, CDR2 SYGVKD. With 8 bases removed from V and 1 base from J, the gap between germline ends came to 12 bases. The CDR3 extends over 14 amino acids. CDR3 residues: CAIAEGTSNQPQHF. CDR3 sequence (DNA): TGTGCCATCGCCGAGGGTACCAGCAATCAGCCCCAGCATTTT.

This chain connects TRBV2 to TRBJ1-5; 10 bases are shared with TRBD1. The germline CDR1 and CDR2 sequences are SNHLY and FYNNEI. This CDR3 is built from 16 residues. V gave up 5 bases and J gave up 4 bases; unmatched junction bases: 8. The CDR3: CASSPIDRGLNQPQHF. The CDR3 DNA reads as TGTGCCAGCAGTCCCATTGACAGGGGGCTAAATCAGCCCCAGCATTTT.

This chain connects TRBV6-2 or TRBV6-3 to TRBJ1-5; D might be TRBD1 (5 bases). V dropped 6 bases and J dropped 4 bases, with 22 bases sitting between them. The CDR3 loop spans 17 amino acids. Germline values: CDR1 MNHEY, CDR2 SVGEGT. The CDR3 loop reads CASRYKDLTAINQPQHF. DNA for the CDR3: TGTGCCAGCAGGTACAAAGACTTGACAGCGATAAATCAGCCCCAGCATTTT.

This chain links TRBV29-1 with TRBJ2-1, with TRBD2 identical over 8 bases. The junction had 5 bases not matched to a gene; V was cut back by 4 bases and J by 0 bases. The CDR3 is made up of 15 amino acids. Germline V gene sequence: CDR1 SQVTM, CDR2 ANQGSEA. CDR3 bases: TGCAGCGTTGCGGCGGGAGGTTACTCCTACAATGAGCAGTTCTTC. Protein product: CSVAAGGYSYNEQFF.

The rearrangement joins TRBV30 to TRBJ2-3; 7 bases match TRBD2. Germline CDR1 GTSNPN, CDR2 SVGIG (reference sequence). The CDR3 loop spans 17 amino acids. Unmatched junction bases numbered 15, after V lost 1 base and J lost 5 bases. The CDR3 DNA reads TGTGCCTGGAGTGCGGGGTGGGCTAGCGGAGAGGGAGATACGCAGTATTTT. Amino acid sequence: CAWSAGWASGEGDTQYF. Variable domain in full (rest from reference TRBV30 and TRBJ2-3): SQTIHQWPATLVQPVGSPLSLECTVEGTSNPNLYWYRQAAGRGLQLLFYSVGIGQISSEVPQNLSASRPQDRQFILSSKKLLLSDSGFYLCAWSAGWASGEGDTQYFGPGTRLTVL.

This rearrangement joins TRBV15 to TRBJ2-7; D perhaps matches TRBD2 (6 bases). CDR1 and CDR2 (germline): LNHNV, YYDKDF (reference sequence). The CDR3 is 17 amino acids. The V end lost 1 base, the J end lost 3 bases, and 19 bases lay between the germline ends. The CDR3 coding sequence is TGTGCCACCAGCAGAGGTTTTGGCGGGGATGGGGGCTACGAGCAGTACTTC. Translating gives CATSRGFGGDGGYEQYF.